This is a list of T cell receptor beta chains from one sample in a study of blood T cell repertoires in COVID-19. TCRdb keeps only in-frame clones here, not all; method: immunoSEQ multiplex PCR. The data contain hundreds of thousands of clones, over 85% of them seen just once; the ten biggest clones take up 11%. The material sequenced was peripheral blood. The receptors were sampled from a woman aged 30 to 39 with COVID-19, enrolled during active disease. Both conserved end residues are part of each CDR3. A D gene is named only where the DNA matches it firmly. The listing skips clone size in some rows; elsewhere it reads once, few, many or a size class.

>TRBJ2-1|-|-|TRBV13
CASSPFEGGYNEQFF
TGTGCCAGCAGCCCATTTGAAGGGGGCTACAATGAGCAGTTCTTC
>TRBJ2-3|-|once|TRBV7-9
CASRSQDTQYF
TGTGCCAGCCGGTCCCAAGATACGCAGTATTTT
>TRBJ2-5|-|-|TRBV7-9
CAGFPLTSGETQYF
TGTGCCGGGTTCCCCCTGACTAGTGGAGAGACCCAGTACTTC
>TRBJ1-5|-|once|TRBV19
CASSITVTVNQPQHF
TGTGCCAGTAGTATTACCGTGACAGTCAATCAGCCCCAGCATTTT
>TRBJ2-7|-|-|TRBV5-1
CASSLAGRSGEQYF
TGCGCCAGCAGCTTGGCTGGACGGTCGGGGGAGCAGTACTTC
>TRBJ1-5|-|-|TRBV6-6
CASSYSGGYQPQHF
TGTGCCAGCAGTTACTCGGGAGGTTATCAGCCCCAGCATTTT
>TRBJ2-5|-|-|TRBV4-1
CASSPLPGSVPQETQYF
TGCGCCAGCAGCCCCCTCCCAGGGTCTGTCCCCCAAGAGACCCAGTACTTC
>TRBJ1-2|TRBD1|-|TRBV7-8
CASSLVPTGKEYGYTF
TGTGCCAGCAGCTTAGTCCCGACAGGGAAGGAGTATGGCTACACCTTC
>TRBJ2-1|-|few|TRBV24-1
CATSATGVYNEQFF
TGTGCCACCAGTGCTACCGGGGTGTACAATGAGCAGTTCTTC
>TRBJ1-1|-|-|TRBV7-9
CASSFAGVTEAFF
TGTGCCAGCAGCTTCGCAGGGGTCACTGAAGCTTTCTTT
>TRBJ2-1|-|-|TRBV10-1
CASSGSGNNEQFF
TGCGCCAGCAGCGGTTCGGGGAACAATGAGCAGTTCTTC
>TRBJ2-4|-|-|TRBV18
CASSLQGKAKNIQYF
TGTGCCAGCTCACTGCAGGGGAAGGCCAAAAACATTCAGTACTTC
>TRBJ2-7|-|-|TRBV18
CASSSREYEQYF
TGTGCCAGCTCATCCCGTGAGTACGAGCAGTACTTC
>TRBJ2-3|-|-|TRBV6-2/TRBV6-3
CASSYLGGGADTQYF
TGTGCCAGCAGTTACCTGGGGGGGGGCGCAGATACGCAGTATTTT
>TRBJ2-7|-|-|TRBV24-1
CATSDGTLAEQYF
TGTGCCACCAGTGATGGGACATTGGCCGAGCAGTACTTC
>TRBJ2-7|-|-|TRBV13
CASSFFNSGEQREQYF
TGTGCCAGCAGCTTTTTTAATTCAGGGGAACAGCGCGAGCAGTACTTC
>TRBJ1-5|-|-|TRBV28
CASTTAGPQHF
TGTGCCAGCACCACAGCGGGACCCCAGCATTTT
>TRBJ2-3|TRBD2|-|TRBV30
CAWTWIAGPGDTQYF
TGTGCCTGGACATGGATAGCGGGCCCAGGGGATACGCAGTATTTT
>TRBJ1-2|-|-|TRBV6-5
CASSTPGRDGYTF
TGTGCCAGCAGTACCCCCGGGAGGGATGGCTACACCTTC
>TRBJ2-1|TRBD1|-|TRBV29-1
CSVEPLPGQASYNEQFF
TGCAGCGTTGAACCCCTCCCGGGACAGGCCTCCTACAATGAGCAGTTCTTC
>TRBJ1-1|-|-|TRBV18
CASSRDLEMNTEAFF
TGTGCCAGCTCGCGAGACTTAGAGATGAACACTGAAGCTTTCTTT
>TRBJ2-5|TRBD2|-|TRBV10-2
CASRPTSAGTQYF
TGCGCCAGCAGACCGACTAGCGCGGGGACCCAGTACTTC
>TRBJ2-3|-|-|TRBV6-5
CASSYPGDTQYF
TGTGCCAGCAGTTACCCCGGAGATACGCAGTATTTT
>TRBJ1-2|-|-|TRBV5-1
CASSMGQSYGYTF
TGCGCCAGCAGCATGGGGCAGTCCTATGGCTACACCTTC
>TRBJ1-1|-|-|TRBV19
CATREGIWNTEAFF
TGTGCCACCCGGGAAGGTATCTGGAACACTGAAGCTTTCTTT
>TRBJ1-1|-|-|TRBV2
CASGVTENTEAFF
TGTGCCAGCGGGGTGACAGAGAACACTGAAGCTTTCTTT
>TRBJ2-3|TRBD1|-|TRBV5-5
CASRLTPHDRVGADTQYF
TGTGCCAGCAGACTGACTCCCCACGACAGGGTGGGGGCGGATACGCAGTATTTT
>TRBJ1-5|-|once|TRBV2
CASRPQGRNQPQHF
TGTGCCAGCAGACCACAGGGCCGCAATCAGCCCCAGCATTTT
>TRBJ2-1|-|-|TRBV7-2
CATRRDISYNEQFF
TGTGCCACCAGAAGGGACATCTCCTACAATGAGCAGTTCTTC
>TRBJ2-7|-|-|TRBV11-2
CASSLGLRGQTTYEQYF
TGTGCCAGCAGCTTAGGTCTCCGTGGGCAGACAACCTACGAGCAGTACTTC
>TRBJ2-3|-|-|TRBV3-1/TRBV3-2
CASSLNRADTQYF
TGTGCCAGCAGCCTCAATCGGGCAGATACGCAGTATTTT
>TRBJ1-2|TRBD1|once|TRBV2
CASNGQGVDGYTF
TGTGCCAGCAATGGACAGGGGGTGGACGGCTACACCTTC
>TRBJ2-7|TRBD2|-|TRBV10-3
CAISAASGEQYF
TGTGCCATCAGTGCGGCTAGCGGAGAGCAGTACTTC
>TRBJ1-2|-|-|TRBV6-5
CASSYSSAYGYTF
TGTGCCAGCAGTTACTCGAGCGCGTATGGCTACACCTTC
>TRBJ1-3|-|-|TRBV2
CASSGVGNTIYF
TGTGCCAGCAGTGGTGTCGGGAACACCATATATTTT
>TRBJ2-1|-|-|TRBV19
CASSMRNEQFF
TGTGCCAGTAGTATGAGAAATGAGCAGTTCTTC
>TRBJ2-3|TRBD2|-|TRBV3-1/TRBV3-2
CASSQGAGGPGDTQYF
TGTGCCAGCAGCCAAGGAGCGGGGGGGCCAGGAGATACGCAGTATTTT
>TRBJ1-4|TRBD1|-|TRBV14
CASSQDPGQGNEKLFF
TGTGCCAGCAGCCAAGACCCGGGACAGGGGAATGAAAAACTGTTTTTT
>TRBJ2-1|TRBD2|once|TRBV28
CASSSPQEAGGPDDEQFF
TGTGCCAGCAGTTCCCCCCAGGAGGCGGGGGGGCCGGACGATGAGCAGTTCTTC
>TRBJ2-3|TRBD1|once|TRBV12-3/TRBV12-4
CASSIGQEKYF
TGTGCCAGCAGTATAGGACAGGAAAAGTATTTT
>TRBJ1-1|-|-|TRBV10-2
CASSDGGMREAFF
TGCGCCAGCAGTGATGGAGGGATGAGGGAAGCTTTCTTT
>TRBJ1-6|-|-|TRBV10-2
CASSTGPGLSPLHF
TGCGCCAGCAGCACGGGGCCGGGACTTTCACCCCTCCACTTT
>TRBJ1-4|TRBD1|-|TRBV30
CALHPGTGPGEKLFF
TGTGCCTTACACCCAGGGACAGGGCCGGGTGAAAAACTGTTTTTT
>TRBJ1-1|-|-|TRBV4-2
CASSQVQGQGGTEAFF
TGTGCCAGCAGCCAAGTTCAGGGGCAAGGGGGCACTGAAGCTTTCTTT
>TRBJ2-7|TRBD2|-|TRBV5-4
CASSLASGGAYEQYF
TGTGCCAGCAGCTTGGCGAGCGGGGGGGCCTACGAGCAGTACTTC
>TRBJ2-3|TRBD2|-|TRBV7-9
CASSVSSGGALNTQYF
TGTGCCAGCAGCGTCTCTAGCGGGGGGGCCTTGAATACGCAGTATTTT
>TRBJ1-4|-|-|TRBV19
CASSERGRVAVNEKLFF
TGTGCCAGTAGTGAGCGGGGCAGGGTGGCTGTAAATGAAAAACTGTTTTTT
>TRBJ2-5|-|-|TRBV18
CASLGGTGETQYF
TGTGCCAGCCTAGGGGGTACGGGGGAGACCCAGTACTTC
>TRBJ2-2|-|-|TRBV21-1
CASTHRRELFF
TGTGCCAGCACCCACAGGAGGGAGCTGTTTTTT
>TRBJ1-5|TRBD1|-|TRBV7-2
CASSRDRELSSNQPQHF
TGTGCCAGCAGTCGGGACAGGGAGTTATCTAGCAATCAGCCCCAGCATTTT
>TRBJ2-3|TRBD2|-|TRBV15
CATSRVWQRGSTDTQYF
TGTGCCACCAGCAGAGTGTGGCAGCGGGGTAGCACAGATACGCAGTATTTT
>TRBJ2-7|TRBD2|-|TRBV5-1
CASSFAGGSRYDRQYF
TGCGCCAGCAGCTTCGCGGGAGGGTCTCGGTACGATAGGCAGTACTTC
>TRBJ2-2|-|-|TRBV11-2
CASSLAWLLGANSGELFF
TGTGCCAGCAGCTTAGCTTGGTTGTTAGGGGCGAATTCCGGGGAGCTGTTTTTT
>TRBJ1-2|-|-|TRBV2
CASSGQLRGYTF
TGTGCCAGCAGTGGACAGTTGCGGGGCTACACCTTC
>TRBJ2-5|TRBD2|-|TRBV11-2
CASSPLAGVGETQYF
TGTGCCAGCAGCCCTCTAGCGGGGGTAGGAGAGACCCAGTACTTC
>TRBJ2-3|-|-|TRBV19
CASSKYGENTDTQYF
TGTGCCAGTAGTAAGTACGGGGAGAACACAGATACGCAGTATTTT
>TRBJ2-3|TRBD1|-|TRBV7-6
CASSLAGTGLSDTQYF
TGTGCCAGCAGCTTAGCCGGGACAGGGTTGTCAGATACGCAGTATTTT
>TRBJ2-7|-|-|TRBV5-1
CASSLATSSYEQYF
TGCGCCAGCAGCTTGGCCACGAGCTCCTACGAGCAGTACTTC